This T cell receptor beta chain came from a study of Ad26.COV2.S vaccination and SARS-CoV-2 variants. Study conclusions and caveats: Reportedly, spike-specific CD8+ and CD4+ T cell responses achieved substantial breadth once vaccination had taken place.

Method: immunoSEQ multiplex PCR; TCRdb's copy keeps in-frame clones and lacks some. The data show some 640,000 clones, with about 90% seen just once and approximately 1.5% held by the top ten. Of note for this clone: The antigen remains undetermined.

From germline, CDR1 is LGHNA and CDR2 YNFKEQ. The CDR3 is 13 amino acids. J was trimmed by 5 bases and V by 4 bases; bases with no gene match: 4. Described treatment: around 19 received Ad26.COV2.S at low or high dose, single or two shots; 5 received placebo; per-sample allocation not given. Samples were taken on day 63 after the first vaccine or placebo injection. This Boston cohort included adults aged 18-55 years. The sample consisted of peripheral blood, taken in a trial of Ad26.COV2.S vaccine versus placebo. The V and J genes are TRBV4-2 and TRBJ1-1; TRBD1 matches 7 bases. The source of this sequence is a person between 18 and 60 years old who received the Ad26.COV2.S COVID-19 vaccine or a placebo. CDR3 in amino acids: CASSPTGRTEAFF. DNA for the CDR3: TGTGCCAGCAGCCCGACAGGGAGGACTGAAGCTTTCTTT.